Listed here are 29 T cell receptor beta chains from one sample, sequenced in a study of siplizumab effects on memory and regulatory T cells. TCRdb's copy holds only in-frame clones and misses some; the assay was immunoSEQ multiplex PCR. The table has approximately 28,000 clones, 84% seen once. Sequencing input: memory CD4+ T cells sorted from blood. These receptors all come from a human donor in good health.

The rearrangement links TRBV9 to TRBJ2-5, with 8 bases lining up with TRBD2. The CDR3 covers 16 residues. V lost 2 bases and J lost 2; bases outside the gene matches: 8. Per germline, CDR1 SGDLS and CDR2 YYNGEE. The CDR3 loop is CASSVQAGEGQETQYF. The DNA of the CDR3 is TGTGCCAGCAGCGTCCAAGCGGGAGAGGGACAAGAGACCCAGTACTTC.

The chain joins TRBV18 to TRBJ2-3; 9 bases fit TRBD1. From germline, CDR1 is KGHSH and CDR2 LQKENI. Trimming took 3 bases from V and 1 from J; bases not matched to a gene: 2. The CDR3 consists of 15 residues. DNA for the CDR3: TGTGCCAGCTCACCGCGGGACAGGGGCACAGATACGCAGTATTTT. Protein product: CASSPRDRGTDTQYF.

The chain uses TRBV4-2 and TRBJ1-1, with TRBD1 as a possible D gene (5 bases). Germline CDR1 reads LGHNA; CDR2 reads YNFKEQ. Trimming took off 3 bases at V and 3 bases at J, with 14 bases between the two ends. The CDR3 is made up of 15 amino acids. The CDR3 region has the DNA TGTGCCAGCAGCCATATCGGGGCCCGGGACACTGAAGCTTTCTTT. Protein: CASSHIGARDTEAFF.

This clone was recorded only once. The V call is TRBV4-3, the J call TRBJ2-3; tentative D call: TRBD2 (6 bases). This CDR3 is built from 17 residues. V shed 1 base and J shed 0 bases, with 14 bases lying between them. Per the germline V gene, CDR1 is LGHNA and CDR2 is YSLEER. Written as DNA, the CDR3 is TGCGCCAGCAGCCAAGGATTGGGGGGATCTAGCACAGATACGCAGTATTTT. It codes for CASSQGLGGSSTDTQYF.

This sequence joins TRBV27 and TRBJ2-2; 11 positions match TRBD1. Germline V lookup: CDR1 MNHEY, CDR2 SMNVEV (reference sequence). V was pared by 5 bases and J by 5 bases, with 4 bases of the junction left unmatched. This CDR3 has 15 amino acids. As DNA, the CDR3 is TGTGCCAGCAGTGCGGACAGGGGGCCGACCGGGGAGCTGTTTTTT. It is translated as CASSADRGPTGELFF.

The rearrangement links TRBV30 to TRBJ1-1; 8 nucleotides match TRBD1. V lost 2 bases, J lost 1 base, and 6 bases stayed unmatched. CDR1 is GTSNPN and CDR2 is SVGIG in the germline V gene (reference sequence). The CDR3 runs 15 residues. The CDR3 here is CAWSNRGTANTEAFF. CDR3 nucleotides: TGTGCCTGGAGTAACAGGGGGACGGCGAACACTGAAGCTTTCTTT.

This sequence joins TRBV12-5 and TRBJ1-1; maybe TRBD1 (6 bases). Deletions cut 3 bases from V and 1 base from J, with 12 bases between. This CDR3 has 15 amino acids. From germline, CDR1 is LGHNT and CDR2 FRNRAP. CDR3 DNA sequence: TGTGCTAGTGGTTTCTCCGGGACAAGGAACACTGAAGCTTTCTTT. It is translated as CASGFSGTRNTEAFF. Together with reference TRBV12-5 and TRBJ1-1, the CDR3 gives the full variable domain: DARVTQTPRHKVTEMGQEVTMRCQPILGHNTVFWYRQTMMQGLELLAYFRNRAPLDDSGMPKDRFSAEMPDATLATLKIQPSEPRDSAVYFCASGFSGTRNTEAFFGQGTRLTVV.

The chain combines TRBV5-1 with TRBJ2-1; maybe TRBD2 (5 bases). The CDR3 extends over 18 amino acids. Trimming shortened V by 4 bases and J by 3 bases, and 23 bases separated the two germline ends. CDR1 and CDR2 from the germline V gene are SGHRS and YFSETQ. For the CDR3, the DNA is TGCGCCAGCAGCCTAATAGGACTTTCATTCCCGGACTACAATGAGCAGTTCTTC. It encodes CASSLIGLSFPDYNEQFF.

The J gene is TRBJ1-2, the V gene TRBV7-8; no clear D gene. The V gene lost 3 bases and the J gene lost 4 bases, with 12 bases spanning the gap. This CDR3 is 14 amino acids long. From germline, CDR1 is SGHVS and CDR2 FQNEAQ. In nucleotides, the CDR3 is TGTGCCAGCAGCTTCAACTCAGAGGTCTATGGCTACACCTTC. Translation: CASSFNSEVYGYTF.

This rearrangement joins TRBV7-9 to TRBJ1-1; D unclear. The CDR3 runs to 13 residues. Between the trimmed V and J ends, which lost 5 bases and 1 base, there was a span of 8 bases. Germline CDR1 and CDR2: SEHNR and FQNEAQ (reference sequence). The CDR3 reads CASSRWQNTEAFF. The CDR3 region has the DNA TGTGCCAGCAGCAGGTGGCAGAACACTGAAGCTTTCTTT. Full variable domain (outside the CDR3, taken from reference TRBV7-9 and TRBJ1-1): DTGVSQNPRHKITKRGQNVTFRCDPISEHNRLYWYRQTLGQGPEFLTYFQNEAQLEKSRLLSDRFSAERPKGSFSTLEIQRTEQGDSAMYLCASSRWQNTEAFFGQGTRLTVV.

The rearrangement uses TRBV5-5 and TRBJ1-5; 7 positions match TRBD1. V was pared by 2 bases and J by 6 bases, with 5 bases of the junction left unmatched. The CDR3 has 14 residues. Germline CDR1 SGHKS, CDR2 YYEKEE (reference sequence). In DNA form, the CDR3 reads TGTGCCAGCAGCTTCACAGGGGTGGGTCAGCCCCAGCATTTT. Protein sequence: CASSFTGVGQPQHF.

The rearrangement uses TRBV11-3 and TRBJ1-4; no definite D call. V was clipped by 5 bases and J by 6 bases, with 16 bases between them. Per the germline V gene, CDR1 is SGHNT and CDR2 is YENEEA. The CDR3 has 15 residues. The CDR3 coding sequence is TGTGCCAGCAGCCCTCGTGGCAAGAGGGATGAAAAACTGTTTTTT. Protein: CASSPRGKRDEKLFF.

In nucleotides, the CDR3 is TGTGCCAGCAGCAGGGACTCCTTGGGAGAGCAGTACTTC. Amino acids: CASSRDSLGEQYF. The chain carries TRBV6-1 and TRBJ2-7; TRBD2 might be the D (6 bases). This CDR3 comprises 13 residues. V lost 6 bases to trimming and J lost 7 bases, with 16 bases between them. CDR1 is MNHNS, CDR2 SASEGT, per germline.

The rearrangement links TRBV15 to TRBJ2-2; no clear D. This CDR3 spans 14 amino acids. The germline V gene encodes CDR1 LNHNV and CDR2 YYDKDF (reference sequence). Trimming pared 4 bases from V and 0 bases from J, leaving 6 bases between. CDR3: CATSIRPNTGELFF. The CDR3 DNA sequence: TGTGCCACCAGCATCAGACCGAACACCGGGGAGCTGTTTTTT.

This rearrangement joins TRBV7-3 to TRBJ1-2; no definite D call. V dropped 0 bases and J dropped 7 bases, with 12 bases sitting between them. This CDR3 contains 14 residues. CDR1 and CDR2 from the germline V gene are SGHTA and FQGTGA. Here the CDR3 DNA reads TGTGCCAGCAGCTTAACCGGGGAGGGTGGTGGCTACACCTTC. Translated, it gives CASSLTGEGGGYTF.

V gene TRBV6-1 combines with J gene TRBJ1-1; no clear D gene. The germline CDR1 and CDR2 sequences are MNHNS and SASEGT. CDR3 length: 15 amino acids. Trimming took off 5 bases at V and 4 bases at J, with 17 bases between the two ends. CDR3 nucleotides: TGTGCCAGCAGTTTAACGGACGGCCGCGGCACTGAAGCTTTCTTT. Translating it yields CASSLTDGRGTEAFF.

The rearrangement joins TRBV7-2 to TRBJ1-2; D remains ambiguous. The germline CDR1 and CDR2 sequences are SGHTA and FQGNSA. The CDR3 totals 15 residues. V was clipped by 0 bases and J by 5 bases, with 13 bases between them. The DNA for the CDR3 is TGTGCCAGCAGCTTAGCGGGTCCTTTGGCATATGGCTACACCTTC. Amino acid sequence: CASSLAGPLAYGYTF.

This clone was recorded only once. Other DNA sequences from this sample encode an identical CDR3 as well. DNA for the CDR3: TGCGCCAGCAGCCAGGCTAATGGCTACACCTTC. Amino acid sequence: CASSQANGYTF. This chain links TRBV4-1 with TRBJ1-2; D is unresolved. The V and J ends lost 3 bases and 6 bases respectively, with 5 bases between them. Germline CDR1 reads MGHRA; CDR2 reads YSYEKL. The CDR3 runs 11 residues.

The chain has TRBV5-1 and TRBJ2-2; D unclear. Trimming stripped 2 bases from V and 8 bases from J, with 13 bases between. This CDR3 region has 14 residues. Germline assignment: CDR1 SGHRS and CDR2 YFSETQ. As DNA, the CDR3 is TGCGCCAGCAGCTTCCCGACTGCGACAGGGGAGCTGTTTTTT. Protein: CASSFPTATGELFF. Complete variable domain (other parts from reference TRBV5-1 and TRBJ2-2): KAGVTQTPRYLIKTRGQQVTLSCSPISGHRSVSWYQQTPGQGLQFLFEYFSETQRNKGNFPGRFSGRQFSNSRSEMNVSTLELGDSALYLCASSFPTATGELFFGEGSRLTVL.

The V gene is TRBV9, the J gene TRBJ1-1; D possibly corresponds to TRBD1 (6 bases). The germline V and J ends were trimmed by 3 bases and 5 bases, with 11 bases remaining between them. Germline CDR1 is SGDLS and CDR2 is YYNGEE. This CDR3 spans 13 amino acids. The DNA of the CDR3 is TGTGCCAGCAGCGAGGGGGGGTGGACTGAAGCTTTCTTT. Its protein product is CASSEGGWTEAFF.

The gene calls are TRBV11-3 and TRBJ2-2; D is perhaps TRBD2 (6 bases). Germline lookup yields CDR1 SGHNT and CDR2 YENEEA. CDR3 length: 14 residues. Trimming cost V 7 bases and J 3 bases, with 12 bases left between them. CDR3 DNA: TGTGCCAGCAAGGGACTCCGTCACACCGGGGAGCTGTTTTTT. Translating gives CASKGLRHTGELFF.

This rearrangement joins TRBV11-3 to TRBJ2-7, with D unresolved. Trimming removed 3 bases at V and 5 bases at J, with 20 bases between. Germline V gene lookup returns CDR1 SGHNT and CDR2 YENEEA. The CDR3 is 16 amino acids. CDR3 residues: CASSFGSSTNIDEQYF. CDR3 bases: TGTGCCAGCAGCTTCGGTAGCAGTACTAATATCGACGAGCAGTACTTC.

The chain's CDR3 is CASSPPWSEAFF. Written as DNA, the CDR3 is TGTGCCAGCAGCCCCCCCTGGAGTGAAGCTTTCTTT. The chain carries TRBV28 and TRBJ1-1; D remains unclear. Between the trimmed V and J ends, which lost 6 bases and 7 bases, there was a span of 12 bases. There are 12 residues in the CDR3. Germline assignment: CDR1 MDHEN and CDR2 SYDVKM. The whole variable domain, remainder taken from reference TRBV28 and TRBJ1-1, is DVKVTQSSRYLVKRTGEKVFLECVQDMDHENMFWYRQDPGLGLRLIYFSYDVKMKEKGDIPEGYSVSREKKERFSLILESASTNQTSMYLCASSPPWSEAFFGQGTRLTVV.

J is TRBJ2-2 and V is TRBV30; weak D call: TRBD1 (5 bases). Germline values: CDR1 GTSNPN, CDR2 SVGIG (reference sequence). Trimming shortened V by 2 bases and J by 6 bases, and 16 bases separated the two germline ends. The CDR3 length is 15 residues. Here the CDR3 reads CAWSPGRADPGELFF. The CDR3 DNA sequence: TGTGCCTGGAGTCCCGGCAGGGCAGACCCCGGGGAGCTGTTTTTT.

This clone was found once. V gene TRBV7-2 combines with J gene TRBJ2-7; perhaps TRBD1 as D (6 bases). The V end was cut by 2 bases, the J end by 2 bases, with 10 bases between. The CDR3 length is 14 residues. Germline V gene data show CDR1 as SGHTA and CDR2 as FQGNSA. In nucleotides, the CDR3 is TGTGCCAGCAGCTTAAAAGGGGGTCCCTACGAGCAGTACTTC. As protein: CASSLKGGPYEQYF. The entire variable domain, with the rest obtained from reference TRBV7-2 and TRBJ2-7, is as follows: GAGVSQSPSNKVTEKGKDVELRCDPISGHTALYWYRQSLGQGLEFLIYFQGNSAPDKSGLPSDRFSAERTGGSVSTLTIQRTQQEDSAVYLCASSLKGGPYEQYFGPGTRLTVT.

This clone was observed a few times. The chain has TRBV28 and TRBJ2-1; 11 bases line up with TRBD2. V trimming: 6 bases; J trimming: 4 bases; junction bases outside the gene matches: 5. Germline CDR1 and CDR2: MDHEN and SYDVKM. This CDR3 contains 15 residues. The chain's CDR3 is CASRTTSGGYNEQFF. Written as DNA, the CDR3 is TGTGCCAGCAGGACCACTAGCGGGGGTTACAATGAGCAGTTCTTC.

This clone was seen a few times. The J gene is TRBJ1-1, the V gene TRBV10-2; 7 nucleotides match TRBD1. Germline CDR1 WSHSY, CDR2 SAAADI. Germline trimming cut 2 bases from V and 1 base from J; bases unmatched to any gene: 4. The CDR3 covers 15 residues. CDR3 amino acids: CASSERGLRNTEAFF. The CDR3 DNA follows: TGCGCCAGCAGTGAGAGGGGGCTGAGGAACACTGAAGCTTTCTTT.

The V and J genes are TRBV2 and TRBJ1-4, with 7 bases that match TRBD1. CDR3 length equals 17 residues. Trimming at V came to 6 bases and at J to 8 bases, leaving 18 bases not matched to a gene. Germline V gene data show CDR1 as SNHLY and CDR2 as FYNNEI. This CDR3 is CASRAGQLVLGGEKLFF. DNA for the CDR3: TGTGCCAGCAGAGCGGGACAGTTGGTCTTAGGGGGGGAAAAACTGTTTTTT. Supplemented by reference TRBV2 and TRBJ1-4, the full variable domain reads EPEVTQTPSHQVTQMGQEVILRCVPISNHLYFYWYRQILGQKVEFLVSFYNNEISEKSEIFDDQFSVERPDGSNFTLKIRSTKLEDSAMYFCASRAGQLVLGGEKLFFGSGTQLSVL.

The gene calls are TRBV6-1 and TRBJ1-1; perhaps TRBD1 as D (5 bases). V lost 7 bases to trimming and J lost 6 bases, with 18 bases between them. The germline CDR1 and CDR2 sequences are MNHNS and SASEGT. CDR3 size: 14 residues. CDR3 region: CASKMQGAVPEAFF. DNA for the CDR3: TGTGCCAGCAAAATGCAGGGAGCCGTTCCTGAAGCTTTCTTT.